Listed below are T cell receptor beta chains from one sample, sequenced in a study of T cells in Graves' hyperthyroidism and ophthalmopathy. TCRdb reprocessed the multiplex PCR reads via MiXCR and lists one record per CDR3 protein. The table has hundreds of thousands of distinct CDR3 sequences, under 15% seen once. Input material: blood. These receptors all come from a young woman with Graves' hyperthyroidism. Each CDR3 is given with its conserved first and last residue. The order of the fields is J gene, CDR3 length, V gene, CDR3 protein.

>TRBJ1-2|15|TRBV6-1
CASSAHQSEMYGYTF
>TRBJ2-7|12|TRBV11-2
CASSLTRGEQYF
>TRBJ1-2|13|TRBV6-1
CVIKDRIDYGYTF
>TRBJ2-1|18|TRBV27
CASREGVRKTLIYNEQFF
>TRBJ1-1|15|TRBV6-2/TRBV6-3
CASGYSPGENTEAFF
>TRBJ2-1|14|TRBV12-3/TRBV12-4
CASSFLRRDNEQFF
>TRBJ2-5|13|TRBV4-2
CASSREGSETQYF
>TRBJ1-5|13|TRBV12-3/TRBV12-4
CASSLMGNQPQHF
>TRBJ1-2|15|TRBV30
CASDLDRPYRDGYTF
>TRBJ1-3|12|TRBV28
CASSRGGNTIYF
>TRBJ2-7|16|TRBV7-2
CASRGGVASGIYEQYF
>TRBJ2-2|15|TRBV7-3
CASSSTGGGTGELFF
>TRBJ1-4|13|TRBV27
CASSLYLREKLFF
>TRBJ2-2|13|TRBV20-1
CSAREMNTGELFF
>TRBJ1-2|15|TRBV7-3
CASSEGGSTNYGYTF
>TRBJ1-4|14|TRBV7-9
CASSKTGLGEKLFF
>TRBJ2-1|13|TRBV12-3/TRBV12-4
CASSLARGNEQFF
>TRBJ2-1|13|TRBV27
CASTGDRGRLQFF
>TRBJ1-1|14|TRBV20-1
CSARDGGGVTEAFF
>TRBJ1-2|11|TRBV28
CATRMNYGYTF
>TRBJ2-1|13|TRBV12-3/TRBV12-4
CASREGGVNEQFF
>TRBJ2-5|15|TRBV12-3/TRBV12-4
CASSERQFRLETQYF
>TRBJ1-4|17|TRBV5-1
CASSTGQGAATNEKLFF
>TRBJ1-4|15|TRBV3-1
CASSQGQGANEKLFF
>TRBJ1-4|14|TRBV5-5
CASSLGITNEKLFF
>TRBJ2-5|15|TRBV18
CASSPPVGGEETQYF
>TRBJ1-5|16|TRBV3-1
CASSQGPQGAEQPQHF
>TRBJ2-7|15|TRBV5-5
CASSFVAGAIYEQYF
>TRBJ1-6|15|TRBV2
CASRPPGQNNSPLHF
>TRBJ2-1|17|TRBV9
CASSVAEGFSSYNEQFF
>TRBJ2-7|16|TRBV24-1
CATSDSGSELTYEQYF
>TRBJ2-1|18|TRBV7-6
CASSLGGLRGEFHNEQFF
>TRBJ2-1|15|TRBV28
CASTLEAYSYNEQFF
>TRBJ2-1|15|TRBV12-3/TRBV12-4
CASSFGGGAYNEQFF
>TRBJ2-7|13|TRBV28
CASSFRGSGEQYF
>TRBJ2-1|15|TRBV29-1
CSWELGTGMGNEQFF
>TRBJ2-7|16|TRBV20-1
CSAPERTSGRAHEQYF
>TRBJ1-1|13|TRBV20-1
CSARGGTNTEAFF
>TRBJ1-2|14|TRBV5-5
CASSSRQGRSGYTF
>TRBJ1-2|13|TRBV28
CATEYDRNYGYTF
>TRBJ1-2|15|TRBV7-2
CASSTGTGGLGGYTF
>TRBJ1-1|14|TRBV13
CASSKTTGIWEAFF
>TRBJ1-1|14|TRBV7-9
CASKIGSGNTEAFF
>TRBJ1-2|16|TRBV5-4
CASSPGIGGRGYGYTF
>TRBJ1-1|13|TRBV2
CASKGDRNTEAFF
>TRBJ2-3|12|TRBV29-1
CSVRESVDTQYF
>TRBJ2-7|15|TRBV18
CASSPALRTGDEQYF
>TRBJ2-5|16|TRBV6-6
CASSYFLAGPRETQYF
>TRBJ1-1|13|TRBV20-1
CSASVGMGAEAFF
>TRBJ2-2|16|TRBV18
CASSPGTSGNTGELFF
>TRBJ2-7|13|TRBV7-9
CASSLSRTYEQYF
>TRBJ2-5|15|TRBV2
CASSEWVGSRETQYF
>TRBJ1-6|15|TRBV6-1
CASSDRTGTGSPLHF
>TRBJ1-1|15|TRBV7-9
CASREDRRGNTEAFF
>TRBJ2-3|15|TRBV28
CASSANGVQGDTQYF
>TRBJ2-7|15|TRBV6-2/TRBV6-3
CASSPVGSFGYEQYF
>TRBJ1-5|14|TRBV11-2
CASSSGTLDQPQHF
>TRBJ1-5|15|TRBV7-2
CASSLWTGRNQPQHF
>TRBJ2-5|12|TRBV20-1
CSAPVGQETQYF
>TRBJ1-1|13|TRBV18
CVISPVGPREAFF